This TCR beta chain is drawn from a study of cytomegalovirus exposure and HLA in healthy donors. CDR3 size: 14 residues. Germline V lookup: CDR1 ENHRY, CDR2 SYGVKD. The ends lost 1 base at V and 8 bases at J; junction bases unmatched: 5. It was with 60 Vbeta and 13 Jbeta primers that the PCR ran. Clones were sequenced by immunoSEQ multiplex PCR, and TCRdb holds only the in-frame ones, with some missing. The sample has under 100,000 clones; 65% to 90% are singletons. Findings and caveats of the study: When the data were analyzed later, several of the most significant clusters appeared to be linked to common viral pathogens.

Details on this clone: Its specificity is unknown.

The chain has TRBV10-3 and TRBJ2-4, with TRBD2 matching over 7 bases. The clonotype originates from a woman between 65 and 79 years old in good health and CMV-seropositive. Sequenced material: PBMCs. The CDR3 reads CAISEYGSGDIQYF. As DNA, the CDR3 is TGTGCCATCAGTGAGTACGGGAGCGGGGACATTCAGTACTTC.